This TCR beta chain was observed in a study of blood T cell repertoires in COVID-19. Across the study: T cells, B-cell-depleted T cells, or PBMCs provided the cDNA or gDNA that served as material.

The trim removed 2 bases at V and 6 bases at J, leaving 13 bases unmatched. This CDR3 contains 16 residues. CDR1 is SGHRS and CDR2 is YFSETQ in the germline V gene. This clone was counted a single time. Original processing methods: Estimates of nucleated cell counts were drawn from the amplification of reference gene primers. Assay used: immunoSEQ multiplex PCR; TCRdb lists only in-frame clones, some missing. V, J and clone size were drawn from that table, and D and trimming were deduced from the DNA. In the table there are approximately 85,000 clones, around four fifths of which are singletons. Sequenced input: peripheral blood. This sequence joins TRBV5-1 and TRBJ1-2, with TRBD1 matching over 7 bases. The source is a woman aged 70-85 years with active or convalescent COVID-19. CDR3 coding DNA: TGCGCCAGCAGCTTCCCATTAGTTGGGACAGTGAATGGCTACACCTTC. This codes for CASSFPLVGTVNGYTF.